The 32 T cell receptor beta chains listed next were all sequenced from one sample in a study of Graves' ophthalmopathy and Graves' hyperthyroidism. The study amplified TCR beta CDR3 regions using RNA transcripts. HTBI-primed first-round RT-PCR preceded second-round multiplex PCR. From the multiplex PCR reads, TCRdb called clonotypes with MiXCR, one entry per CDR3 protein. The sample contains about 660,000 distinct CDR3 sequences, roughly 41% of which appear only once. Sequenced sample: peripheral blood. These receptors originate from an adult man with Graves' ophthalmopathy.

The chain combines TRBV7-3 with TRBJ2-5; 8 nucleotides match TRBD2. The CDR3 is 15 residues long. The trim removed 5 bases at V and 5 bases at J, leaving 10 bases unmatched. Germline V CDR1 and CDR2: SGHTA, FQGTGA. This CDR3 is CASSPRGSGTETQYF. The CDR3 DNA is TGTGCCAGCAGCCCCCGGGGTAGCGGGACGGAGACCCAGTACTTC.

The table lists this clonotype with a few counts. The V gene is TRBV20-1, the J gene TRBJ1-1, with D possibly TRBD1 on 6 matching bases. Trimming removed 6 bases from V and 0 bases from J, with 11 bases in between. CDR1 DFQATT and CDR2 SNEGSKA come from the germline V gene (reference sequence). This CDR3 is built from 13 residues. This chain's CDR3 is CSAAGHLNTEAFF. In DNA, the CDR3 is TGCAGTGCCGCGGGACATTTGAACACTGAAGCTTTCTTT.

This clonotype was found many times. The rearrangement joins TRBV24-1 to TRBJ1-1, with D possibly matching TRBD1 (6 bases). This CDR3 region has 14 residues. Germline CDR1 reads KGHDR; CDR2 reads SFDVKD. The V and J ends lost 4 bases and 9 bases respectively, with 17 bases between them. The CDR3 DNA reads TGTGCCACCAGTGACCCGGGACAAGGAGGGCAAGCTTTCTTT. Protein: CATSDPGQGGQAFF.

This clonotype was observed many times. The chain is built from TRBV12-3 or TRBV12-4 and TRBJ1-5; no clear D gene. This CDR3 is 12 amino acids long. V was clipped by 6 bases and J by 0 bases, with 3 bases between them. CDR3 nucleotides: TGTGCCAGCAGACTTAGCAATCAGCCCCAGCATTTT. This codes for CASRLSNQPQHF.

There are a few counts of this clonotype. A much larger clone is a single base away; this may be a read error. It is likely a read error, because the conserved phenylalanine at the end of the CDR3 is missing. The chain uses TRBV7-2 and TRBJ1-1; no definite D call. The CDR3 contains 13 residues. Trimming shortened V by 1 base and J by 8 bases, and 11 bases separated the two germline ends. Germline CDR1 SGHTA, CDR2 FQGNSA. DNA for the CDR3: TGTGCCAGCAGCTTAGAGAGCCGGGTCGAAGCTTTCCTT. As protein: CASSLESRVEAFL.

This clonotype was recorded at least ten times. The gene calls are TRBV3-1 and TRBJ1-5; a weak D match, TRBD1 (5 bases). CDR3 size: 14 residues. Trimming took off 1 base at V and 1 base at J, with 5 bases between the two ends. Germline CDR1 is LGHDT and CDR2 is YNNKEL (reference sequence). The CDR3, as DNA: TGTGCCAGCAGCCAAGGGGGGAGCAATCAGCCCCAGCATTTT. This codes for CASSQGGSNQPQHF.

This clonotype was observed at least ten times. This chain connects TRBV27 to TRBJ2-7; 7 positions match TRBD1. Trimming took 0 bases from V and 3 from J; bases not matched to a gene: 2. The CDR3 runs to 14 residues. CDR1 and CDR2 from the germline V gene are MNHEY and SMNVEV (reference sequence). CDR3 protein: CASSLSPGGYEQYF. For the CDR3, the DNA is TGTGCCAGCAGTTTATCGCCAGGGGGCTACGAGCAGTACTTC.

The chain carries TRBV12-3 or TRBV12-4 and TRBJ1-3, with TRBD1 as a possible D gene (6 bases). CDR3 size: 13 residues. The V end was cut by 7 bases, the J end by 4 bases, with 11 bases between. CDR3 sequence reads: CASTFQGGNTIYF. As DNA, the CDR3 is TGTGCCAGCACTTTTCAGGGGGGAAACACCATATATTTT.

This clonotype was seen many times. The chain combines TRBV7-9 with TRBJ2-5, with D perhaps TRBD2 (6 bases). The CDR3 runs to 15 residues. CDR1 is SEHNR and CDR2 is FQNEAQ in the germline V gene (reference sequence). Deletions cut 5 bases from V and 5 bases from J, with 18 bases between. CDR3 in DNA: TGTGCCAGCAGCCCCCCCCGGGGGATGAGGGAGACCCAGTACTTC. It translates to CASSPPRGMRETQYF.

This clonotype came up many times. This chain joins TRBV10-3 and TRBJ1-4; D might be TRBD1 (6 bases). CDR3 length: 13 amino acids. The germline CDR1 and CDR2 sequences are ENHRY and SYGVKD. V was cut by 1 base and J by 6 bases, with 6 bases left in between. CDR3 loop: CAISEYRDEKLFF. CDR3 nucleotides: TGTGCCATCAGTGAGTACAGGGATGAAAAACTGTTTTTT.

This clonotype was found many times. The CDR3 nucleotides read TGTGCCAGCAGCTTACGAGGGGGGGATCAGCCCCAGCATTTT. Translated, it gives CASSLRGGDQPQHF. V usage is TRBV7-8 and J usage is TRBJ1-5, with a weak D call TRBD1 (6 bases). The ends were cut back, 2 bases at V and 5 bases at J, with 10 bases in the middle. Looked up from germline, CDR1 is SGHVS and CDR2 is FQNEAQ. The CDR3 extends over 14 amino acids.

The J gene is TRBJ2-6, the V gene TRBV10-3; D gene uncertain. This CDR3 comprises 14 residues. The germline V and J ends were trimmed by 3 bases and 1 base, with 4 bases remaining between them. CDR1 is ENHRY, CDR2 SYGVKD, per germline. CDR3: CAISDLSGANVLTF. The CDR3 DNA reads TGTGCCATCAGTGACCTATCTGGGGCCAACGTCCTGACTTTC.

The genes are TRBV12-3 or TRBV12-4 and TRBJ1-6; D is possibly TRBD1 (6 bases). This CDR3 is built from 15 residues. Deletions cut 7 bases from V and 8 bases from J, with 18 bases between. CDR3 residues: CASTWRQAGDSPLHF. The CDR3 DNA follows: TGTGCCAGCACCTGGAGACAGGCCGGGGATTCACCCCTCCACTTT.

This clonotype has only one observation. A much larger clone is a single base away; this may be a read error. This chain uses TRBV19 with TRBJ1-1, with a tentative D call TRBD1 (5 bases). The CDR3 has 16 amino acids. With 3 bases removed from V and 1 base from J, the gap between germline ends came to 15 bases. Germline V gene lookup returns CDR1 LNHDA and CDR2 SQIVND (reference sequence). The DNA for the CDR3 is TGTGCCAGTAGTATCGACAGCACGGGAGCGAACACTGAAGCTTTCTTT. Amino acid sequence: CASSIDSTGANTEAFF.

This clonotype was observed many times. The chain has TRBV2 and TRBJ2-5, with D uncertain. Trimming stripped 3 bases from V and 5 bases from J, with 1 base between. Germline CDR1 and CDR2: SNHLY and FYNNEI. The CDR3 covers 10 residues. The CDR3 coding sequence is TGTGCCAGCAGTGATGAGACCCAGTACTTC. As protein: CASSDETQYF.

The chain combines TRBV12-3 or TRBV12-4 with TRBJ1-1; the D is unclear. This CDR3 is built from 14 residues. Trimming removed 6 bases at V and 2 bases at J, with 13 bases between. CDR3 nucleotides: TGTGCCAGCAGGGACGGCAGAGGAAACACTGAAGCTTTCTTT. Protein sequence: CASRDGRGNTEAFF.

This clonotype was found a few times. V usage is TRBV13 and J usage is TRBJ1-2; no reliable D call. Looked up from germline, CDR1 is PRHDT and CDR2 is FYEKMQ (reference sequence). Trimming cost V 3 bases and J 0 bases, with 11 bases left between them. This CDR3 is 15 amino acids long. The CDR3 DNA follows: TGTGCCAGCAGCTTTCGACATGTAGCTAACTATGGCTACACCTTC. It encodes CASSFRHVANYGYTF.

This clonotype came up many times. This sequence joins TRBV7-2 and TRBJ1-1; 9 bases align to TRBD1. This CDR3 spans 12 amino acids. The germline V gene encodes CDR1 SGHTA and CDR2 FQGNSA. V was pared by 0 bases and J by 10 bases, with 0 bases of the junction left unmatched. The CDR3 DNA follows: TGTGCCAGCAGCTTAGCGGGACAGGGAGCTTTCTTT. Its translation is CASSLAGQGAFF.

In its sample, this clonotype was seen many times. The chain links TRBV10-2 to TRBJ1-5; D gene unclear. The germline V gene has CDR1 WSHSY and CDR2 SAAADI. The CDR3 sequence is 14 residues long. V was clipped by 3 bases and J by 9 bases, with 15 bases between them. CDR3 DNA: TGCGCCAGCAGTGATAATCTGGGGTCATCGCCCCAGCATTTT. It specifies CASSDNLGSSPQHF.

In this sample, this clonotype turned up once. The rearrangement joins TRBV2 to TRBJ2-3, with a possible D match to TRBD2 (7 bases). The CDR3 consists of 16 residues. V was trimmed by 3 bases and J by 2 bases, leaving 15 bases between them. CDR1 is SNHLY and CDR2 is FYNNEI in the germline V gene. The CDR3 sequence is CASSDAGAGLTDTQYF. The CDR3 bases are TGTGCCAGCAGTGACGCGGGGGCCGGACTCACAGATACGCAGTATTTT.

This clonotype was found many times. The chain carries TRBV2 and TRBJ1-5; 9 nucleotides agree with TRBD1. Germline-derived CDR1 and CDR2 are SNHLY and FYNNEI. Trimming took 5 bases from V and 5 from J; bases not matched to a gene: 7. This CDR3 contains 15 residues. CDR3 DNA sequence: TGTGCCAGCAGTCAAGGCAACAGGGGGCATCAGCCCCAGCATTTT. Its translation: CASSQGNRGHQPQHF.

This clonotype was observed many times. The chain couples TRBV19 to TRBJ1-5; D is perhaps TRBD1 (5 bases). V was clipped by 4 bases and J by 9 bases, with 13 bases between them. CDR1 LNHDA and CDR2 SQIVND come from the germline V gene (reference sequence). This CDR3 has 13 residues. CDR3 sequence reads: CASSNGRAWPQHF. The CDR3 coding sequence is TGTGCCAGTAGTAACGGCAGGGCATGGCCCCAGCATTTT. Looking up the rest from reference TRBV19 and TRBJ1-5 gives the full variable domain: DGGITQSPKYLFRKEGQNVTLSCEQNLNHDAMYWYRQDPGQGLRLIYYSQIVNDFQKGDIAEGYSVSREKKESFPLTVTSAQKNPTAFYLCASSNGRAWPQHFGDGTRLSIL.

In this sample, this clonotype turned up many times. The genes are TRBV7-3 and TRBJ2-5, with 7 bases lining up with TRBD1. The CDR3 runs 14 residues. CDR1 is SGHTA, CDR2 FQGTGA, per germline. V was clipped by 5 bases and J by 3 bases; unmatched bases: 6. DNA for the CDR3: TGTGCCAGCAGCCCCGGGACAGCCAAAGAGACCCAGTACTTC. Translation: CASSPGTAKETQYF.

This clonotype was found a few times. The chain joins TRBV2 to TRBJ2-7; D possibly corresponds to TRBD1 (6 bases). Trimming left V 6 bases short and J 0 bases short, with 15 bases between. Germline values: CDR1 SNHLY, CDR2 FYNNEI. There are 15 residues in the CDR3. The CDR3 region is CASSPDGQSSYEQYF. In nucleotides, the CDR3 is TGTGCCAGCAGCCCGGACGGACAGAGCTCCTACGAGCAGTACTTC.

Many counts were recorded for this clonotype. The DNA of the CDR3 is TGTGCCAGCAGCTGGGGAGACCCAACTGAAAAACTGTTTTTT. Translation: CASSWGDPTEKLFF. The chain employs TRBV7-9 and TRBJ1-4; D uncertain. There are 14 residues in the CDR3. Trimming pared 4 bases from V and 7 bases from J, leaving 13 bases between. Germline V lookup: CDR1 SEHNR, CDR2 FQNEAQ (reference sequence).

This chain joins TRBV7-8 and TRBJ2-7, with 10 bases lining up with TRBD2. The end of the DNA aligns better with TRBJ2-1, so the J call may be wrong. The CDR3 sequence is 17 residues long. Germline V lookup: CDR1 SGHVS, CDR2 FQNEAQ. Here the CDR3 reads CASSERSWTSGYNEQFF. The CDR3 DNA reads TGTGCCAGCAGTGAAAGGAGCTGGACTAGCGGTTACAATGAGCAGTTCTTC.

This clonotype was seen at least ten times. CDR3 sequence (DNA): TGTGCCAGCGTTAGGGACAGGCACAATCAGCCCCAGCATTTT. It translates to CASVRDRHNQPQHF. The chain is built from TRBV2 and TRBJ1-5; 8 bases are a match to TRBD1. Germline trimming cut 8 bases from V and 3 bases from J; bases unmatched to any gene: 6. Germline loops: CDR1 SNHLY, CDR2 FYNNEI. The CDR3 is made up of 14 amino acids.

This clonotype was seen repeatedly, ten times or more. The genes are TRBV7-9 and TRBJ2-7; D not resolved. The CDR3 runs to 12 residues. Germline lookup yields CDR1 SEHNR and CDR2 FQNEAQ (reference sequence). Trimming took off 6 bases at V and 3 bases at J, with 9 bases between the two ends. Here the CDR3 DNA reads TGTGCCAGCAGTCGGACCAGCTACGAGCAGTACTTC. It is translated as CASSRTSYEQYF.

This clonotype was seen many times. The V call is TRBV10-3, the J call TRBJ2-5; D is possibly TRBD2 (6 bases). The germline V gene has CDR1 ENHRY and CDR2 SYGVKD. The CDR3 has 15 amino acids. V lost 5 bases and J 2 bases, leaving 15 bases between the germline ends. CDR3 sequence reads: CAISKGLGTQETQYF. For the CDR3, the DNA is TGTGCCATCAGTAAAGGACTCGGGACTCAAGAGACCCAGTACTTC.

A few counts support this clonotype. The chain carries TRBV12-5 and TRBJ1-1, with 7 bases that match TRBD1. The germline V gene encodes CDR1 LGHNT and CDR2 FRNRAP. With V trimmed by 4 bases and J by 3 bases, 11 bases remained unmatched. This CDR3 contains 16 residues. CDR3 coding DNA: TGTGCTAGTGGTTGGGTCCCACAGGGGATGGACACTGAAGCTTTCTTT. It is translated as CASGWVPQGMDTEAFF.

This clonotype was counted many times. The chain employs TRBV7-8 and TRBJ2-7; TRBD2 might be the D (6 bases). Trimming cost V 1 base and J 0 bases, with 13 bases left between them. The CDR3 totals 16 residues. The V gene's germline CDR1 is SGHVS and CDR2 FQNEAQ. CDR3 bases: TGTGCCAGCAGCTTAGGTCCCCGGGGGAGCTCCTACGAGCAGTACTTC. It specifies CASSLGPRGSSYEQYF.

The chain joins TRBV5-1 to TRBJ2-7, with D perhaps TRBD1 (5 bases). Between the trimmed V and J ends, which lost 0 bases and 7 bases, there was a span of 11 bases. CDR3 length equals 13 residues. Germline V gene sequence: CDR1 SGHRS, CDR2 YFSETQ. DNA of the CDR3: TGCGCCAGCAGCTTGGGACAGTCGAATGAGCAGTACTTC. Amino acids: CASSLGQSNEQYF.